The rows below give T cell receptor beta chains drawn from one sample of a study of response to subunit inactivated influenza vaccine. TCRdb used MiXCR to reprocess the RT-PCR reads, holding one entry per CDR3 protein. The sample shows 650,000 to 800,000 distinct CDR3 sequences, about 15% of them seen only once. The specimen was PBMCs from blood, collected 14 to 15 days before vaccination. These receptors originate from a man between 45 and 60 years old who received an inactivated influenza vaccine. Each CDR3 is given with its conserved first and last residue. D genes are given only for firm matches. Some rows have no size entry. The others give once, few or many, or a class for an expanded clone.

cdr3_nt,cdr3_aa,d_call,v_call,j_call,clone_size
TGCAGCGCACGGGACAGGTCCTTGAATGAGCAGTTCTTC,CSARDRSLNEQFF,TRBD1,TRBV29-1,TRBJ2-1,NA
TGTGCCAGCAGTTACGGGGCGTCTAGGTCCTACAATGAGCATTTCTTC,CASSYGASRSYNEHFF,NA,TRBV6-2/TRBV6-3,TRBJ2-1,NA
TGTGCCAGCAGCTTAGATGATGGGACAGGGCCCCTTGAAGCTTTCTTT,CASSLDDGTGPLEAFF,TRBD1,TRBV7-2,TRBJ1-1,NA
TGTGCCAGCAGCCCGGCAGGGACGCTCTCTGGAAACACCATATATTTT,CASSPAGTLSGNTIYF,NA,TRBV3-1,TRBJ1-3,NA
TGCAGTGCTAAACGGGGAAACAATGAGCAGTTCTTC,CSAKRGNNEQFF,NA,TRBV20-1,TRBJ2-1,few
TGTGCCAGCAGCGCCGGGACAGGACCCTACAATGAGCAGTTCTTC,CASSAGTGPYNEQFF,TRBD1,TRBV12-3/TRBV12-4,TRBJ2-1,NA
TGTGCCATCAGTCCGGGACTAGCGGGGGGGAGCACAGATACGCAGTATTTT,CAISPGLAGGSTDTQYF,TRBD2,TRBV10-3,TRBJ2-3,few
TGTGCCAGCAGTTACGACGAGGGACGGCTCAATGAGCAGTTCTTC,CASSYDEGRLNEQFF,NA,TRBV28,TRBJ2-1,NA
TGTGCCAGCACCACCTTTCGCAGGGCCCGGGTCTCTGGCTACACCTTC,CASTTFRRARVSGYTF,NA,TRBV28,TRBJ1-2,many
TGCAGTGCTGAGGGGCGGACCGGGGAGCTGTTTTTT,CSAEGRTGELFF,NA,TRBV20-1,TRBJ2-2,NA
TGCAGTGCTAGAGGGGCTAGCGGGATTTCTAGCACAGATACGCAGTATTTT,CSARGASGISSTDTQYF,TRBD2,TRBV20-1,TRBJ2-3,NA
TGTGCCAACCTTATAAAGGGGAACACTGAAGCTTTCTTT,CANLIKGNTEAFF,NA,TRBV2,TRBJ1-1,NA
TGTGCCAGCAGCACAAGGACTGGATCCGAGCAGTACTTC,CASSTRTGSEQYF,NA,TRBV7-9,TRBJ2-7,few
TGTGCCAGCAGTTTAGCGGGACAGACCGCGCCGTATGAAAAACTGTTTTTT,CASSLAGQTAPYEKLFF,TRBD1,TRBV12-3/TRBV12-4,TRBJ1-4,few
TGCGCCAGCAGCCGGGAGACGGTTCTCGCTCGAGGCTACACCTTC,CASSRETVLARGYTF,NA,TRBV4-1,TRBJ1-2,NA
TGTGCCAGCAGCCCAGGGACAGCCCGCACTGAGCAGTACTTC,CASSPGTARTEQYF,TRBD1,TRBV7-2,TRBJ2-7,NA
TGTGCCAGCAGCTTATCGAGCGGGGGCTTGGGGGAGCTGTTTTTT,CASSLSSGGLGELFF,TRBD2,TRBV11-2,TRBJ2-2,few
TGTGCCAGCAGCTTAGCGCTGGGTGGAGGCTATGGCTACACCTTC,CASSLALGGGYGYTF,NA,TRBV7-2,TRBJ1-2,NA
TGTGCCACCAGTGATTCCCTGGCTCGGACTCCATACAATGAGCAGTTCTTC,CATSDSLARTPYNEQFF,NA,TRBV24-1,TRBJ2-1,few
TGTGCCAGCAGCTTGGAAGGGGGGTCCACTGAAGCTTTCTTT,CASSLEGGSTEAFF,NA,TRBV5-5,TRBJ1-1,NA
TGTGCCAGCAGCCCTAGGACCGCGCAGTTCTTC,CASSPRTAQFF,NA,TRBV7-2,TRBJ2-1,NA
TGTGCCAGCAGTCTAATCGGGACTAGCGGGAATGAGCAGTTCTTC,CASSLIGTSGNEQFF,TRBD2,TRBV6-5,TRBJ2-1,NA
TGTGCCAGCAGCTTGTTCGACTATTGGGGCTACAATGAGCAGTTCTTC,CASSLFDYWGYNEQFF,NA,TRBV5-4,TRBJ2-1,few
TGCGCCAGCAGCTTGGAGGCGGGCAGAACTTTCTTT,CASSLEAGRTFF,NA,TRBV5-1,TRBJ1-1,few
TGCGCCAGCAGCCACGGGGTTTTAGAGACCCAGTACTTC,CASSHGVLETQYF,NA,TRBV4-1,TRBJ2-5,few
TGCGCCAGCAGCTTGGCCGTCGCTAGTTGGACTAGCACAGATACGCAGTATTTT,CASSLAVASWTSTDTQYF,NA,TRBV5-1,TRBJ2-3,few
TGCAGTGCTCCTACTATAGGGACTATTACAGATACGCAGTATTTT,CSAPTIGTITDTQYF,TRBD2,TRBV20-1,TRBJ2-3,NA
TGTGCCAGCTCACCACCACAGGGTAGGGAGACCCAGTACTTC,CASSPPQGRETQYF,NA,TRBV18,TRBJ2-5,NA
TGCGCCAGCAGCTCGAACTCCCCTAGCACAGATACGCAGTATTTT,CASSSNSPSTDTQYF,NA,TRBV5-1,TRBJ2-3,NA
TGCAGTGCTCCAAGAAGCAGCAATCAGCCCCAGCATTTT,CSAPRSSNQPQHF,NA,TRBV20-1,TRBJ1-5,NA
TGTGCCAGCAGTCTCCCCACAGGGTTAGGAGAGACCCAGTACTTC,CASSLPTGLGETQYF,NA,TRBV28,TRBJ2-5,NA
TGTGCCAGCTCACCTCTAGCGGGAGGTTCTCAGCAGACCCAGTACTTC,CASSPLAGGSQQTQYF,TRBD2,TRBV18,TRBJ2-5,NA
TGCGCCAGCAGCCAAGATCCGGTATCGAACACCGGGGAGCTGTTTTTT,CASSQDPVSNTGELFF,NA,TRBV4-3,TRBJ2-2,many
TGCAGTGCACCCAGGACAGCTTACACCGGGGAGCTGTTTTTT,CSAPRTAYTGELFF,NA,TRBV20-1,TRBJ2-2,few
TGTGCCAGCAGCCAAGATGTCCAGGGTCGGGAGCAGTACTTC,CASSQDVQGREQYF,NA,TRBV3-1,TRBJ2-7,few
TGTGCCAGCAGTTTTAGATTCGCGGCGACGTCCCAAGAGACCCAGTACTTC,CASSFRFAATSQETQYF,NA,TRBV28,TRBJ2-5,few
TGTGCCAGCAGTAAGGGGGGAGATTTGGGGGAGCTGTTTTTT,CASSKGGDLGELFF,NA,TRBV27,TRBJ2-2,few
TGCAGTGCTAGTGACGGTCTACTCTATGGCTACACCTTC,CSASDGLLYGYTF,NA,TRBV20-1,TRBJ1-2,few
TGTGCCAGCACTTATGGGGGGCACACTGAAGCTTTCTTT,CASTYGGHTEAFF,NA,TRBV3-1,TRBJ1-1,few
TGCGCCAGCAGTAAATTCCTGACTAGCAGGGATCCTCATGGTACGCAGTATTTT,CASSKFLTSRDPHGTQYF,TRBD2,TRBV10-1,TRBJ2-3,NA
TGTGCCAGCAGTTGGGGGTCTATAGCAAATCAGCCCCAGCATTTT,CASSWGSIANQPQHF,NA,TRBV6-5,TRBJ1-5,few
TGTGCCAGCAGTTTTTTAATAGGGACGGAAAATTCACCCCTCCACTTT,CASSFLIGTENSPLHF,NA,TRBV28,TRBJ1-6,few
TGTGCCAGCAGCTTAGCCGACGGGGGGGCCTCCACAGATACGCAGTATTTT,CASSLADGGASTDTQYF,TRBD2,TRBV7-9,TRBJ2-3,few
TGCGCCAGCAGCCCGGCGTACGGGACTAGAGATCACGAGCAGTACTTC,CASSPAYGTRDHEQYF,TRBD2,TRBV5-1,TRBJ2-7,NA
TGCGCCAGCAGCTTCAGGGGCCCCCAAGAGACCCAGTACTTC,CASSFRGPQETQYF,NA,TRBV5-1,TRBJ2-5,many
TGTGCCAGCAGCCCTTACGGGGGGAGCTATGGCTACACCTTC,CASSPYGGSYGYTF,NA,TRBV3-1,TRBJ1-2,few
TGTGCCAGCAGCAAAGGGATTTTGAACACTGAAGCTTTCTTT,CASSKGILNTEAFF,NA,TRBV5-5,TRBJ1-1,few
TGTGCCAGCAGCTCACGGGGGGCCGACCCAGATACGCAGTATTTT,CASSSRGADPDTQYF,NA,TRBV12-3/TRBV12-4,TRBJ2-3,few
TGTGCCAGCCGGGACAGGGTTAACACCGGGGAGCTGTTTTTT,CASRDRVNTGELFF,TRBD1,TRBV7-9,TRBJ2-2,many
TGTGCCAGCGCAGGGGGAGCCCTCCTCAATGAGCAGTTCTTC,CASAGGALLNEQFF,TRBD1,TRBV7-9,TRBJ2-1,NA
TGTGCCAGCAGTTTCCTCGGGGGCCAAGAGACCCAGTACTTC,CASSFLGGQETQYF,NA,TRBV28,TRBJ2-5,few
TGCAGTGGACTAGCGGGGGGGCAAGAGACCCAGTACTTC,CSGLAGGQETQYF,TRBD2,TRBV20-1,TRBJ2-5,NA
TGCAGTGCTAGAGACAGGGCAGCGGGAGGATCCTACGAGCAGTACTTC,CSARDRAAGGSYEQYF,TRBD2,TRBV20-1,TRBJ2-7,NA
TGCGCCAGCAGCTCCCAGGGGGCGTCTGGAAACACCATATATTTT,CASSSQGASGNTIYF,TRBD1,TRBV5-1,TRBJ1-3,many
TGTGCCAGCAGCTCCGGGGCGGGAGCTGGTGAGCAGTTCTTC,CASSSGAGAGEQFF,TRBD2,TRBV7-3,TRBJ2-1,NA
TGTGCCAGCAGTCCGCGGAGGGAGCCCCAGCATTTT,CASSPRREPQHF,NA,TRBV12-3/TRBV12-4,TRBJ1-5,many